This is a list of T cell receptor beta chains from one sample in a study of tumor-infiltrating lymphocytes in oesophageal squamous cell carcinoma. Via MiXCR, TCRdb re-called the PCR reads, giving one row per CDR3 protein. The sample has just over 20,000 distinct CDR3 sequences; under 45% are singletons. The sequenced material came from esophageal tumor tissue. All receptors come from a male donor with esophageal squamous cell carcinoma. Both conserved end residues are part of each CDR3. The D gene is left open where the match is weak. Part of the rows lack a size; the others show once, few, many or a class for expanded clones.

d_call j_call v_call clone_size cdr3_nt cdr3_aa
NA TRBJ2-1 TRBV6-5 NA TGTGCCAGCAGCACAAGGTTCTCCCACAATGAGCAGTTCTTC CASSTRFSHNEQFF
TRBD2 TRBJ2-3 TRBV7-2 NA TGTGCCAGCAGCTCCACTAGCGGACCTCAGGGTACGCAGTATTTT CASSSTSGPQGTQYF
NA TRBJ2-1 TRBV7-8 NA TGTGCCAGCAGCTTAGGCAATTTCGACGAGCAGTTCTTC CASSLGNFDEQFF
NA TRBJ1-2 TRBV6-1 NA TGTGCCAGCAGACGGACCAGCGACTATGGCTACACCTTC CASRRTSDYGYTF
NA TRBJ2-7 TRBV28 many TGTGCCAGCAGTTCCCTGGGGGGAGGCTACGAGCAGTACTTC CASSSLGGGYEQYF
TRBD1 TRBJ1-1 TRBV5-6 NA TGTGCCAGCAGCTTGGACGGACAGGTTGCAAATTCGGCTTTCTTT CASSLDGQVANSAFF
NA TRBJ2-5 TRBV5-6 NA TGTGCCAGCAGCCTCGAAGAGACCCAGTACTTC CASSLEETQYF
NA TRBJ2-5 TRBV11-1 many TGTGCCAGCAGCTTAGCACACCTCCAAGAGACCCAGTACTTC CASSLAHLQETQYF
NA TRBJ1-2 TRBV28 many TGTGCCAGCAGTTTTCAGGGGCTAAGCTATGGCTACACCTTC CASSFQGLSYGYTF
NA TRBJ2-2 TRBV5-1 NA TGCGCCAGCAGCTCCACAGAGGCCGGGGAGCTGTTTTTT CASSSTEAGELFF
TRBD2 TRBJ2-3 TRBV10-1 many TGCGCCAGCAAGCCCGGGACTAGCGGAAGCACAGATACGCAGTATTTT CASKPGTSGSTDTQYF
TRBD2 TRBJ2-7 TRBV12-3/TRBV12-4 medium-sized TGTGCCAGCAGTTCTGGGGGGACTAGTACCTACGAGCAGTACTTC CASSSGGTSTYEQYF
TRBD1 TRBJ2-7 TRBV28 medium-sized TGTGCCAGCAGCTATTTGGGCAGGGGGCGATACGAGCAGTACTTC CASSYLGRGRYEQYF
TRBD1 TRBJ1-2 TRBV7-6 NA TGTGCCAGCAGCTTAAATGGACAGGGGTATGGAGGCTACACCTTC CASSLNGQGYGGYTF
NA TRBJ2-7 TRBV12-3/TRBV12-4 many TGTGCCAGCAGTTTGAAAAGTGAGCAGTACTTC CASSLKSEQYF
TRBD2 TRBJ2-7 TRBV5-5 NA TGTGCCAGCAGCTTGACTAGCGGGAGCGGTGAGCAGTACTTC CASSLTSGSGEQYF
TRBD2 TRBJ2-7 TRBV14 NA TGTGCCAGCAGCCAAGATGCCCCCTTTGGGAGCGGGGTCTCCTACGAGCAGTACTTC CASSQDAPFGSGVSYEQYF
TRBD1 TRBJ1-2 TRBV24-1 medium-sized TGTGCCACCAGGCCGGGACAGGGGGCGAGGGGCTACACCTTC CATRPGQGARGYTF
NA TRBJ2-5 TRBV2 NA TGTGCCAGCAGTACCAACAAAGGACACCAAGAGACCCAGTACTTC CASSTNKGHQETQYF
TRBD2 TRBJ2-4 TRBV7-8 NA TGTGCCAGCAGGAGCCAGCGGGAGGGCCAAGACAATGAGCAGTACTTC CASRSQREGQDNEQYF
TRBD1 TRBJ2-1 TRBV11-3 NA TGTGCCAGCAGCCCTCCCCGGACAGGTAGCTCCTACAATGAGCAGTTCTTC CASSPPRTGSSYNEQFF
TRBD2 TRBJ2-7 TRBV7-2 NA TGTGCCACCGGGGAGCGGGGATCCTACGAGCAGTACTTC CATGERGSYEQYF
TRBD1 TRBJ2-7 TRBV7-2 many TGTGCCAGCAGCTTATACGCCACGGGACAGGCGTACAATGAGCAGTACTTC CASSLYATGQAYNEQYF
NA TRBJ1-1 TRBV7-2 NA TGTGCCAGCAGCTTTTACAGAATGAACACTGAAGCTTTCTTT CASSFYRMNTEAFF
TRBD1 TRBJ2-1 TRBV7-9 NA TGTGCCAGCAGCTCGGACAGGGGGGTAATCCAGGAGGAGCAGTTCTTC CASSSDRGVIQEEQFF
NA TRBJ2-1 TRBV11-3 medium-sized TGTGCCAGCAGCAAAACAGGACACAATGAGCAGTTCTTC CASSKTGHNEQFF
TRBD1 TRBJ2-1 TRBV19 few TGTGCCAGTAGTATGGGACAGCTCATGGGTGAGCAGTTCTTC CASSMGQLMGEQFF
NA TRBJ2-7 TRBV5-1 NA TGCGCCAGCAGGAAGCTAGGCTCCTACGAGCAGTACTTC CASRKLGSYEQYF
TRBD2 TRBJ2-7 TRBV5-4 many TGCGCCAGCAGCTTGGGGGCCCTAGCGGGATACGAGCAGTACTTC CASSLGALAGYEQYF
NA TRBJ1-3 TRBV5-1 few TGCGCCAGCAGCTTGGGGCGCTCTGGAAACACCATATATTTT CASSLGRSGNTIYF
TRBD1 TRBJ1-2 TRBV5-1 many TGCGCCAGCAGCAAAAACTCTGAGGGGGCCGGGGGCTACACCTTC CASSKNSEGAGGYTF
NA TRBJ2-7 TRBV7-2 NA TGTGCCAGCAGCCCCAAGTTGGGGTCAGGGGCCTACAATGAGCAGTACTTC CASSPKLGSGAYNEQYF
NA TRBJ2-7 TRBV4-3 few TGCGCCAGCAGCCAAGATGTTAATTCACCCCTCCACTTC CASSQDVNSPLHF
TRBD1 TRBJ2-7 TRBV7-9 few TGTGCCAGCAGCAACCGGGACAGGGGCTCCTACGAGCAGTACTTC CASSNRDRGSYEQYF
TRBD1 TRBJ1-5 TRBV6-1 many TGTGCCAGCAGGACAGGGTCGGGTCAGCCCCAGCATTTT CASRTGSGQPQHF
NA TRBJ1-1 TRBV13 many TGTGCCAGCAGCTTAGGCCAGGGGACCCGATTT CASSLGQGTRF
TRBD1 TRBJ1-1 TRBV6-1 many TGTGCCAGCAGTGAACCCGGACAGGGCACTGAAGCTTTCTTT CASSEPGQGTEAFF
NA TRBJ2-7 TRBV5-1 many TGCGCCAGCAGCCCAGGGACTTACTACAATGAGCAGTACTTC CASSPGTYYNEQYF
NA TRBJ2-1 TRBV6-1 many TGTGCCAGCGCACCAGGCTCCTACAATGAGCAGTTCTTC CASAPGSYNEQFF
NA TRBJ2-4 TRBV5-1 many TGCGCCAGCAGCTCGAACGGCGACCGAGGGGGAGAGCAGTACTTC CASSSNGDRGGEQYF
TRBD1 TRBJ2-1 TRBV4-1 few TGCGCCAGCAGCCCCCGGACAGGGGGCGAATACAATGAGCAGTTCTTC CASSPRTGGEYNEQFF
TRBD2 TRBJ2-7 TRBV28 many TGTGCCAGCAGTTTAGTAGCGGGAAGTATGGACGAGCAGTACTTC CASSLVAGSMDEQYF
NA TRBJ1-5 TRBV10-2 NA TGCGCCAGCAGGAGGGAGAGCAATCAGCCCCAGCATTTT CASRRESNQPQHF
NA TRBJ2-1 TRBV20-1 NA TGCAGTGCGCCCCGCGGGGACCCGTCCTACAATGAGCAGTTCTTC CSAPRGDPSYNEQFF
NA TRBJ2-3 TRBV7-9 NA TGTGCCAGCAGCTTAGGGGTGGAGTATTTT CASSLGVEYF
TRBD2 TRBJ2-3 TRBV7-2 NA TGTGCCAGCAGCACTCAGACTAGCGCAGATACGCAGTATTTT CASSTQTSADTQYF
NA TRBJ2-1 TRBV7-3 medium-sized TGTGCCAGCAGCTTATTTGGCGGGGGCGGGTACAATGAGCAGTTCTTC CASSLFGGGGYNEQFF
TRBD2 TRBJ2-1 TRBV7-3 once TGTGCCAGCAGCCTGGGACTAGCGGGAGCGGGTGAGCAGTTCTTC CASSLGLAGAGEQFF
NA TRBJ2-2 TRBV25-1 NA TGTGCCAGCAGAGTGGGGGGGAACACCGGGGAGCTGTTTTTT CASRVGGNTGELFF
TRBD2 TRBJ2-7 TRBV28 few TGTGCCAGCACCCCGGGGGGGAGCTCCTACGAGCAGTACTTC CASTPGGSSYEQYF
TRBD2 TRBJ2-3 TRBV7-8 few TGTGCCAGCAGCCTCCTAGCCCGGGTCGGGAGGGTTGCAGATACGCAGTATTTT CASSLLARVGRVADTQYF
TRBD1 TRBJ2-1 TRBV7-2 NA TGTGCCAGCAGCTTATACCGGGACAGGGACAATGAGCAGTTCTTC CASSLYRDRDNEQFF
TRBD1 TRBJ1-4 TRBV5-6 many TGTGCCAGCAGCAAGATACGACAGGGGCCTTTGGGAAAACTGTTTTTT CASSKIRQGPLGKLFF
NA TRBJ1-2 TRBV6-1 medium-sized TGTGCCAGCAGTGAGGGGCAGATCTATGGCTACACCTTC CASSEGQIYGYTF
NA TRBJ1-2 TRBV7-2 once TGTGCCAGCAGCACCTCTGGACAGTCCTATGGCTACACCTTC CASSTSGQSYGYTF
TRBD1 TRBJ1-4 TRBV19 many TGTGCCAGCCAATCCCAGGGGGCGCGAGGTGAAAAACTGTTTTTT CASQSQGARGEKLFF
TRBD2 TRBJ2-7 TRBV6-1 few TGTGCCAGCAGTCCGGGGGGGAACCACGAGCAGTACTTC CASSPGGNHEQYF
NA TRBJ2-3 TRBV7-6 NA TGTGCCAGCAGCTTAGGTCAGGCCGGGGATACGCAGTATTTT CASSLGQAGDTQYF
NA TRBJ1-6 TRBV20-1 NA TGCAGTGCAGCGGGGTCGGGGTATAATTCACCCCTCCACTTT CSAAGSGYNSPLHF
NA TRBJ1-2 TRBV4-1 NA TGCGCCAGCAGCCAAGTCGGGGTTGGCTATGGCTACACCTTC CASSQVGVGYGYTF